The sequence of this TCR beta chain was determined in a study of STAT5B mutations in CD4+ large granular lymphocyte leukemia. Profiled with immunoSEQ multiplex PCR; TCRdb holds only in-frame clones, not every one. Here the sample spans approximately 28,000 clones, roughly nine tenths being singletons. In germline, CDR1 is LNHDA, CDR2 SQIVND (reference sequence). V shed 3 bases and J shed 8 bases, with 7 bases lying between them. The CDR3 consists of 12 residues. V usage is TRBV19 and J usage is TRBJ1-4; a possible D gene is TRBD1 (5 bases). The specimen sequenced was CD4+ T cells from blood buffy coats. This receptor was taken from a human donor in good health. CDR3: CASSMEGEKLFF. In DNA form, the CDR3 reads TGTGCCAGTAGTATGGAGGGGGAAAAACTGTTTTTT.